Listed below are T cell receptor beta chains from one sample, sequenced in a study of vaccination effects on CD4 cells after COVID-19. Profiled with immunoSEQ multiplex PCR; TCRdb holds only in-frame clones, not every one. The repertoire includes more than 35,000 clones, 70% to 85% of them detected once, and 1.5% to 2.5% sits in the top ten. These receptors have no known antigen. Sample: CD4+ T cells from PBMCs cultured with HCoV-NL63 spike peptides, taken after COVID-19 vaccination. These receptor sequences come from a human donor who received a COVID-19 vaccine. Some clones in this sample may be carry-over from other donors' samples. Each CDR3 is given with its conserved first and last residue. Fields, in order: V gene, D gene, clone size, J gene, CDR3 protein, CDR3 DNA. The D gene is left open where the match is weak. Size tells how often a clone was seen (once, few, many) or the class of an expanded clone, and some rows leave it out.

v_gene: TRBV7-9
d_gene: -
abundance: -
j_gene: TRBJ1-1
CDR3aa: CASSLDRNTEAFF
CDR3nt: TGTGCCAGCAGCCTGGACAGGAACACTGAAGCTTTCTTT

v_gene: TRBV11-1
d_gene: TRBD2
abundance: -
j_gene: TRBJ2-1
CDR3aa: CASTAGQGRNNEQFF
CDR3nt: TGTGCCAGCACAGCGGGGCAGGGACGGAACAATGAGCAGTTCTTC

v_gene: TRBV5-1
d_gene: -
abundance: -
j_gene: TRBJ2-3
CDR3aa: CASSEQGSTDTQYF
CDR3nt: TGCGCCAGCAGCGAACAGGGTTCCACAGATACGCAGTATTTT

v_gene: TRBV6-6
d_gene: -
abundance: few
j_gene: TRBJ1-4
CDR3aa: CASRSNTGATDEKLFF
CDR3nt: TGTGCCAGCAGGTCGAACACCGGGGCCACTGATGAAAAACTGTTTTTT

v_gene: TRBV6-5
d_gene: -
abundance: -
j_gene: TRBJ2-5
CDR3aa: CASSVHQETQYF
CDR3nt: TGTGCCAGCTCCGTCCACCAAGAGACCCAGTACTTC

v_gene: TRBV7-9
d_gene: -
abundance: -
j_gene: TRBJ1-1
CDR3aa: CASSWTANTEAFF
CDR3nt: TGTGCCAGCAGCTGGACAGCGAACACTGAAGCTTTCTTT

v_gene: TRBV28
d_gene: -
abundance: -
j_gene: TRBJ2-6
CDR3aa: CASLVSGANVLTF
CDR3nt: TGTGCCAGCCTCGTCTCTGGGGCCAACGTCCTGACTTTC

v_gene: TRBV19
d_gene: -
abundance: -
j_gene: TRBJ1-6
CDR3aa: CASSIEGRVNSPLHF
CDR3nt: TGTGCCAGTAGTATAGAGGGGCGGGTGAATTCACCCCTCCACTTT

v_gene: TRBV7-9
d_gene: -
abundance: -
j_gene: TRBJ2-2
CDR3aa: CASREGSANTGELFF
CDR3nt: TGTGCCAGCAGGGAAGGGTCTGCGAACACCGGGGAGCTGTTTTTT

v_gene: TRBV5-4
d_gene: -
abundance: once
j_gene: TRBJ1-2
CDR3aa: CASSFAGQDYGYTF
CDR3nt: TGTGCCAGCAGCTTTGCAGGGCAGGACTATGGCTACACCTTC

v_gene: TRBV10-3
d_gene: -
abundance: once
j_gene: TRBJ2-4
CDR3aa: CAISRGFSENIQYF
CDR3nt: TGTGCCATCAGTAGAGGGTTCAGCGAAAACATTCAGTACTTC

v_gene: TRBV24-1
d_gene: TRBD2
abundance: -
j_gene: TRBJ2-1
CDR3aa: CATSGPGTRGSNEQFF
CDR3nt: TGTGCCACCAGTGGCCCCGGGACTAGGGGATCAAATGAGCAGTTCTTC

v_gene: TRBV7-9
d_gene: -
abundance: -
j_gene: TRBJ1-2
CDR3aa: CASSLATRVGYTF
CDR3nt: TGTGCCAGCAGCTTAGCGACGAGGGTTGGCTACACCTTC

v_gene: TRBV19
d_gene: -
abundance: few
j_gene: TRBJ2-4
CDR3aa: CATTSGRNIQYF
CDR3nt: TGTGCCACCACATCCGGGCGGAACATTCAGTACTTC

v_gene: TRBV4-1
d_gene: -
abundance: -
j_gene: TRBJ1-1
CDR3aa: CASSQGPSGTEAFF
CDR3nt: TGCGCCAGCAGCCAAGGCCCGTCGGGGACTGAAGCTTTCTTT

v_gene: TRBV24-1
d_gene: -
abundance: -
j_gene: TRBJ1-1
CDR3aa: CATTPGLRPEAFF
CDR3nt: TGTGCCACAACGCCAGGACTGAGACCTGAAGCTTTCTTT

v_gene: TRBV19
d_gene: -
abundance: -
j_gene: TRBJ1-1
CDR3aa: CASKVRGLNTEAFF
CDR3nt: TGTGCCAGTAAGGTCAGGGGATTGAACACTGAAGCTTTCTTT

v_gene: TRBV6-5
d_gene: -
abundance: -
j_gene: TRBJ1-2
CDR3aa: CASSYSGKRNYGYTF
CDR3nt: TGTGCCAGCAGTTATTCGGGGAAGAGAAACTATGGCTACACCTTC

v_gene: TRBV7-8
d_gene: -
abundance: -
j_gene: TRBJ2-1
CDR3aa: CASSRRGGYESSYNEQFF
CDR3nt: TGTGCCAGCAGCCGGAGAGGGGGGTACGAAAGCTCCTACAATGAGCAGTTCTTC

v_gene: TRBV11-3
d_gene: -
abundance: once
j_gene: TRBJ2-1
CDR3aa: CASSLDRAAYNEQFF
CDR3nt: TGTGCCAGCAGCTTAGATCGGGCAGCCTACAATGAGCAGTTCTTC

v_gene: TRBV19
d_gene: TRBD1
abundance: -
j_gene: TRBJ2-3
CDR3aa: CASRNRGRGTDTQYF
CDR3nt: TGTGCCAGTAGAAACAGGGGGCGTGGCACAGATACGCAGTATTTT

v_gene: TRBV10-2
d_gene: -
abundance: -
j_gene: TRBJ1-1
CDR3aa: CASSPPGYTEAFF
CDR3nt: TGCGCCAGCAGTCCCCCGGGGTATACTGAAGCTTTCTTT

v_gene: TRBV18
d_gene: -
abundance: -
j_gene: TRBJ2-1
CDR3aa: CASSPQGSYNEQFF
CDR3nt: TGTGCCAGCTCACCTCAGGGGTCCTACAATGAGCAGTTCTTC

v_gene: TRBV5-6
d_gene: -
abundance: once
j_gene: TRBJ2-5
CDR3aa: CASSFGTEQETQYF
CDR3nt: TGTGCCAGCAGCTTCGGGACGGAACAAGAGACCCAGTACTTC

v_gene: TRBV5-1
d_gene: TRBD1
abundance: -
j_gene: TRBJ1-5
CDR3aa: CASSSEGARGNQPQHF
CDR3nt: TGCGCCAGCAGCTCAGAGGGGGCTAGGGGCAATCAGCCCCAGCATTTT

v_gene: TRBV7-9
d_gene: TRBD1
abundance: once
j_gene: TRBJ1-3
CDR3aa: CASRGTGGNTIYF
CDR3nt: TGTGCCAGCCGCGGGACAGGTGGAAACACCATATATTTT

v_gene: TRBV19
d_gene: TRBD1
abundance: -
j_gene: TRBJ2-4
CDR3aa: CASSSDRVLTKNIQYF
CDR3nt: TGTGCCAGTAGTTCAGACAGGGTCTTAACCAAAAACATTCAGTACTTC

v_gene: TRBV5-1
d_gene: -
abundance: -
j_gene: TRBJ1-2
CDR3aa: CASSLAGGGDGYTF
CDR3nt: TGCGCCAGCAGCTTGGCCGGTGGGGGGGATGGCTACACCTTC

v_gene: TRBV6-1
d_gene: TRBD2
abundance: -
j_gene: TRBJ2-5
CDR3aa: CASSEKTSGGWETQYF
CDR3nt: TGTGCCAGCAGTGAAAAGACTAGCGGGGGATGGGAGACCCAGTACTTC

v_gene: TRBV25-1
d_gene: -
abundance: -
j_gene: TRBJ2-1
CDR3aa: CASSDLRGGDNEQFF
CDR3nt: TGTGCCAGCAGTGATCTTCGTGGTGGGGACAATGAGCAGTTCTTC

v_gene: TRBV7-9
d_gene: -
abundance: -
j_gene: TRBJ1-2
CDR3aa: CASSLDGGLANYGYTF
CDR3nt: TGTGCCAGCAGCTTAGACGGGGGACTAGCTAACTATGGCTACACCTTC

v_gene: TRBV30
d_gene: -
abundance: -
j_gene: TRBJ1-3
CDR3aa: CAWSPRVFSGNTIYF
CDR3nt: TGTGCCTGGAGCCCCCGGGTGTTCTCTGGAAACACCATATATTTT

v_gene: TRBV5-1
d_gene: TRBD1
abundance: once
j_gene: TRBJ2-3
CDR3aa: CASSKRQGAQADTQYF
CDR3nt: TGCGCCAGCAGCAAAAGACAGGGGGCGCAGGCAGATACGCAGTATTTT

v_gene: TRBV19
d_gene: TRBD1
abundance: -
j_gene: TRBJ1-5
CDR3aa: CASSATGRNQPQHF
CDR3nt: TGTGCCAGTAGCGCGACAGGGAGAAACCAGCCCCAGCATTTT

v_gene: TRBV7-2
d_gene: -
abundance: -
j_gene: TRBJ2-6
CDR3aa: CASSLGGANVLTF
CDR3nt: TGTGCCAGCAGCTTAGGTGGGGCCAACGTCCTGACTTTC

v_gene: TRBV7-3
d_gene: -
abundance: once
j_gene: TRBJ2-2
CDR3aa: CASSQNGGVRTGELFF
CDR3nt: TGTGCCAGCAGCCAAAACGGGGGAGTGAGGACCGGGGAGCTGTTTTTT

v_gene: TRBV13
d_gene: -
abundance: -
j_gene: TRBJ2-5
CDR3aa: CASSLGGAGETQYF
CDR3nt: TGTGCCAGCAGCTTAGGAGGGGCCGGGGAGACCCAGTACTTC

v_gene: TRBV2
d_gene: -
abundance: few
j_gene: TRBJ2-5
CDR3aa: CASSEARWGTQYF
CDR3nt: TGTGCCAGCAGTGAAGCGCGTTGGGGGACCCAGTACTTC

v_gene: TRBV5-1
d_gene: -
abundance: -
j_gene: TRBJ2-6
CDR3aa: CASSLLGTGANVLTF
CDR3nt: TGCGCCAGCAGCTTGTTGGGGACTGGGGCCAACGTCCTGACTTTC

v_gene: TRBV11-2
d_gene: -
abundance: -
j_gene: TRBJ2-5
CDR3aa: CASSLDPQGEETQYF
CDR3nt: TGTGCCAGCAGCTTAGATCCACAGGGCGAAGAGACCCAGTACTTC

v_gene: TRBV19
d_gene: -
abundance: -
j_gene: TRBJ1-5
CDR3aa: CASASTRGQPQHF
CDR3nt: TGTGCCTCTGCATCGACCAGGGGTCAGCCCCAGCATTTT

v_gene: TRBV18
d_gene: TRBD1
abundance: -
j_gene: TRBJ2-5
CDR3aa: CASSPQTGGQETQYF
CDR3nt: TGTGCCAGCTCACCACAGACAGGGGGGCAAGAGACCCAGTACTTC

v_gene: TRBV4-2
d_gene: -
abundance: -
j_gene: TRBJ1-3
CDR3aa: CASSRPQGEAGNTIYF
CDR3nt: TGTGCCAGCAGCCGACCACAGGGTGAAGCTGGAAACACCATATATTTT